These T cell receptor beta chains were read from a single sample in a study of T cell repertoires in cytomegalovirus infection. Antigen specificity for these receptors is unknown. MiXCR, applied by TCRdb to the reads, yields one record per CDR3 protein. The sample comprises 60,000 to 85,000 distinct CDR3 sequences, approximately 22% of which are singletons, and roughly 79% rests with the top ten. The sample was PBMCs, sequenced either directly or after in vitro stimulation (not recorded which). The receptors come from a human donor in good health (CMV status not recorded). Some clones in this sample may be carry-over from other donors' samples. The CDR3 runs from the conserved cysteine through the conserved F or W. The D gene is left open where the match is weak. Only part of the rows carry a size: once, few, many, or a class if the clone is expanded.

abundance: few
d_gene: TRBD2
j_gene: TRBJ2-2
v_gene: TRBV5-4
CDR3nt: TGTGCCAGCAGCCCGAAACTAGCGGGAGCGAACACCGGGGAGCTGTTTTTT
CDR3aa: CASSPKLAGANTGELFF

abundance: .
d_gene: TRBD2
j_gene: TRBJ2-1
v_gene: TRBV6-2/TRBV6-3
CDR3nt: TGTGCCAGCAGTTCCTCCAAACCGACGACTAGCGGGAAGCAATGGGCGGGAAATGAGCAGTTCTTC
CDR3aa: CASSSSKPTTSGKQWAGNEQFF

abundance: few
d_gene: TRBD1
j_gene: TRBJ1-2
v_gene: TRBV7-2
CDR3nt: TGTGCCAGCAACCTCCGGACAGGGGCTTACGGCTACACCTTC
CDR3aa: CASNLRTGAYGYTF

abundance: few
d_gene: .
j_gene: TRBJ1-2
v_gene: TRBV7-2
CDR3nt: TGTGCCAGCAGCTTAGAGGGGCGGTATGGCTACACCTTC
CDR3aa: CASSLEGRYGYTF

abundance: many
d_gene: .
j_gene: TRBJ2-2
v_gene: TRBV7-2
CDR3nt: TGTGCCAGCAGGGAGACGGTCGCGAACACCGGGGAGCTGTTTTTT
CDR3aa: CASRETVANTGELFF

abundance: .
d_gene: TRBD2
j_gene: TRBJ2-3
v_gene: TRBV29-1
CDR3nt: TGCAGCGTTGATGGGACTAGCGGGAGGGGCGCAGATACGCAGTATTTT
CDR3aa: CSVDGTSGRGADTQYF

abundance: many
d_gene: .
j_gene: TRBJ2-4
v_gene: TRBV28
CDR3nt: TGTGCCACGGACGACAGACCTGAAAACATTCAGTACTTC
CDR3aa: CATDDRPENIQYF

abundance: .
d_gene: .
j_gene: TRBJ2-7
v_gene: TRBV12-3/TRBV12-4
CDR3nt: TGTGCCAGCAGACCGACCGGGGCGGGTTACGAGCAGTACTTC
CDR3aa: CASRPTGAGYEQYF

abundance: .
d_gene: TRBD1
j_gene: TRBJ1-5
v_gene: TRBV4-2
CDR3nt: TGTGCCAGCAGCCACTATCAAGGGGGCAGGGGCAATCAGCCCCAGCATTTT
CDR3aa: CASSHYQGGRGNQPQHF

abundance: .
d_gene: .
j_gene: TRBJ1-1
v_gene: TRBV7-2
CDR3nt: TGTGCCAGCAGCCGGGGGGCTGAAGCTTTCTTT
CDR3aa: CASSRGAEAFF

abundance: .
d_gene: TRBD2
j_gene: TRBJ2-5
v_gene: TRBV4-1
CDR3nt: TGCGCCAGCAGCCACCCTACCGGGAGGGCCGGTGAGAAGACCCAGTACTTC
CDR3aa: CASSHPTGRAGEKTQYF

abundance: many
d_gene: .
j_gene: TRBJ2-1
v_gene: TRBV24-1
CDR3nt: TGTGCCACCAGTGATCCGCAACCTGCGGGGGACAGCTCCTACAATGAGCAGTTCTTC
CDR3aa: CATSDPQPAGDSSYNEQFF

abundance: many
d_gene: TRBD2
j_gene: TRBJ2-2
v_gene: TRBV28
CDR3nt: TGTGCCAGCAGCAGGACTAGCGGGATGTTCGGGGAGCTGTTTTTT
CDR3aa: CASSRTSGMFGELFF

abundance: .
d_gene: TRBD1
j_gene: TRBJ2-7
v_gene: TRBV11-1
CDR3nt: TGTGCCAGCAGCTTCCTACAGGGGACCTACGAGCAGTACTTC
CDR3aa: CASSFLQGTYEQYF

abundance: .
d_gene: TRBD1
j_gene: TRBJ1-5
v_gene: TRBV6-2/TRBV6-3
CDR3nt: TGTGCCAGCAGTTACCCCAGGGGGTTTGATCAGCCCCAGCATTTT
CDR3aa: CASSYPRGFDQPQHF

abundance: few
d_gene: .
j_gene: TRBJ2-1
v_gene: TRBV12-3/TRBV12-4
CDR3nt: TGTGCCAGCAGCTCCGGCGTAAGAGGGCGGGACTCGTCCTACAATGAGCAGTTCTTC
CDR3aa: CASSSGVRGRDSSYNEQFF

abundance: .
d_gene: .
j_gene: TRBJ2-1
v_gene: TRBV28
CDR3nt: TGTGCCAGCAGATCCCCCAACAATGAGCAGTTCTTC
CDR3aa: CASRSPNNEQFF

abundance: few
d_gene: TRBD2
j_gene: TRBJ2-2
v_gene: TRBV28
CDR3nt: TGTGCCAGCAGTAGACTAGCGGGAAACACCGGGGAGCTGTTTTTT
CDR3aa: CASSRLAGNTGELFF

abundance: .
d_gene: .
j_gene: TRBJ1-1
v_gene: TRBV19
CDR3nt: TGTGCCAGTAGTTCCCAGAGGGGGGCTGAAGCTTTCTTT
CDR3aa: CASSSQRGAEAFF

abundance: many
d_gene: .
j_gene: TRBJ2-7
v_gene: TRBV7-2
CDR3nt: TGTGCCAGCAGCCCGATGAGGGGTGCCGAGCAGTACTTC
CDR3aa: CASSPMRGAEQYF

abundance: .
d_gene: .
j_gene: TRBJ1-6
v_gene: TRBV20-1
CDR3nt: TGCAGTGCTCCTTGGACGGGTAATTCACCCCTCCACTTT
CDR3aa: CSAPWTGNSPLHF

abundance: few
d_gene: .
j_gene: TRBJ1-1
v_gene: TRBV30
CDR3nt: TGTGCCTGGAGTGTACTAGCGCGTCGTTCCACTGAAGCTTTCTTT
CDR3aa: CAWSVLARRSTEAFF

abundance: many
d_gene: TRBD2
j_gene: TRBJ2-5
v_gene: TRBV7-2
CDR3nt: TGTGCCAGCAGCCCTAATCCGGGACTAGCGAGCTCGAAAGAGACCCAGTACTTC
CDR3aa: CASSPNPGLASSKETQYF

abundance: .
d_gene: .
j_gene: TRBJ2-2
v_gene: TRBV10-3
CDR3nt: TGTGCCATCAGTGGAGGTGGGACCGGGGAGCTGTTTTTT
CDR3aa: CAISGGGTGELFF

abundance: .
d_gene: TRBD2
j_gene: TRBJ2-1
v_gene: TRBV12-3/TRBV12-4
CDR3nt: TGTGCCAGCAGTGAGGGACTAGCGCACTATTACAATGAGCAGTTCTTC
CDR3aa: CASSEGLAHYYNEQFF

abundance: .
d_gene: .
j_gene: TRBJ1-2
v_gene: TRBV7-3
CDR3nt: TGTGCCAGCAGCCATACACAGGGAGCCGACTACACCTTC
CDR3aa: CASSHTQGADYTF

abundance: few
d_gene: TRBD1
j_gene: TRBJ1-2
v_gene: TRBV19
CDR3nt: TGTGCCACTGGGACAGGGGGCGCCGGCTATGGCTACACCTTC
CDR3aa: CATGTGGAGYGYTF

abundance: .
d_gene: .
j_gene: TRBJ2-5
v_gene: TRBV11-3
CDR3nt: TGTGCCAGCATCCACCACTCCGCAGCGAAAGAGACCCAGTACTTC
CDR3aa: CASIHHSAAKETQYF

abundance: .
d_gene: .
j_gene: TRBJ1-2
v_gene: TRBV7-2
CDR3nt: TGTGCCAGCAGCTCCTCGGTTTGGCGGAGCTATGGCTACACCTTC
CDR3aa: CASSSSVWRSYGYTF